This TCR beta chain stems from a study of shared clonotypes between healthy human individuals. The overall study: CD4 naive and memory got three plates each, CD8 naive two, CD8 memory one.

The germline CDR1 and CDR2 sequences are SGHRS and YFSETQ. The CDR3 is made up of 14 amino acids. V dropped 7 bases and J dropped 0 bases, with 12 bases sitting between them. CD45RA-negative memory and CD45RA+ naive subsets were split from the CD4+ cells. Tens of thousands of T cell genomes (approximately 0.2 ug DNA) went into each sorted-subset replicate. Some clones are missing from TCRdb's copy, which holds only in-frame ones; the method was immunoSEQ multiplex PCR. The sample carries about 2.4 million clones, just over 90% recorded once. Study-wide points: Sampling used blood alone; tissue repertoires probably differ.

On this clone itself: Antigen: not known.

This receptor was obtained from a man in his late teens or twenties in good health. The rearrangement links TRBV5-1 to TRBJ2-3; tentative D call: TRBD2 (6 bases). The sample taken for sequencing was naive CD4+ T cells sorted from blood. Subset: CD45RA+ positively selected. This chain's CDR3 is CASGGATSTDTQYF. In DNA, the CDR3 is TGCGCCAGCGGAGGGGCGACGAGCACAGATACGCAGTATTTT.